This T cell receptor beta chain was sequenced for a study of T cells expressing NK-cell markers. For the study at large: Repertoires of TCR beta were obtained from T cells sorted as CD3+CD56+NKG2C+, CD3+CD56+NKG2C- and CD3+CD56-NKG2C+. Seven sequenced donors out of eight were HCMV-seropositive, one seronegative. Study conclusions and caveats: Also leading the CD3+CD56-NKG2C+ fraction in several donors were these clonotypes.

Points on this clonotype: Its antigen is unknown.

Germline CDR1 is KGHSH and CDR2 is LQKENI. The CDR3 is 15 amino acids. The authors generated TCR beta cDNA through 5'RACE template switching with UMIs. TCRdb reprocessed the 5' RACE reads and stores each CDR3 protein as one record, lacking DNA. The specimen's table records about 150,000 distinct CDR3 sequences. V is TRBV18 and J is TRBJ2-1; checking the TCRdb D call of TRBD2 is not possible without DNA. The sample comprised blood T cells: a sorted CD56 or NKG2C T cell subset, CD4+ or CD8+ T cells, or bulk PBMC T cells (not recorded which). The receptor was derived from a woman aged 50 to 60 in good health. The CDR3 sequence is CASSYWDFSYNEQFF.